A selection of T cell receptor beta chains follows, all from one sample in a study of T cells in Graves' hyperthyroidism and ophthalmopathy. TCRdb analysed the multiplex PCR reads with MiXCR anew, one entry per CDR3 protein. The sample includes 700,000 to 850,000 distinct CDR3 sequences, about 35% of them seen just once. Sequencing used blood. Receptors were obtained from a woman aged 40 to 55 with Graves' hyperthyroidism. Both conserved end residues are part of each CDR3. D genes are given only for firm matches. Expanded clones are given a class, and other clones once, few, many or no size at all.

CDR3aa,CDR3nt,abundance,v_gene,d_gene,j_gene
CSAPGPTYEQYF,TGCAGTGCTCCAGGCCCAACCTACGAGCAGTACTTC,many,TRBV20-1,-,TRBJ2-7
CASSLGTAGANALTF,TGTGCCAGCAGTTTAGGGACGGCTGGGGCCAACGCCCTGACTTTC,-,TRBV7-2,-,TRBJ2-6
CASSYSNPIMDTEAFF,TGTGCCAGCAGTTACTCGAACCCGATTATGGACACTGAAGCTTTCTTT,-,TRBV6-1,-,TRBJ1-1
CAGRATENTEAFF,TGTGCCGGAAGGGCCACAGAGAACACTGAAGCTTTCTTT,-,TRBV6-1,-,TRBJ1-1
CSAGDSRQETQYF,TGCAGCGCCGGCGACAGCCGCCAAGAGACCCAGTACTTC,-,TRBV29-1,-,TRBJ2-5
CASRSDRAGANVLTF,TGTGCCAGCAGATCAGACCGGGCAGGGGCCAACGTCCTGACTTTC,few,TRBV10-3,-,TRBJ2-6
CASSERWAGDYGYTF,TGTGCCAGCAGTGAAAGGTGGGCCGGGGACTATGGCTACACCTTC,many,TRBV2,-,TRBJ1-2
CAISEGRGGYGYTF,TGTGCCATCAGTGAAGGCCGGGGCGGCTATGGCTACACCTTC,once,TRBV10-3,-,TRBJ1-2
CASSYSKAISEADVLTF,TGTGCCAGCAGTTACTCGAAGGCGATCTCTGAGGCCGACGTCCTGACTTTC,-,TRBV6-5,-,TRBJ2-6
CASSPQQDTEAFF,TGTGCCAGCAGTCCACAACAGGACACTGAAGCTTTCTTT,few,TRBV12-3/TRBV12-4,-,TRBJ1-1
CASSPQVHEKLFF,TGTGCCAGCAGTCCTCAGGTTCATGAAAAACTGTTTTTT,-,TRBV12-3/TRBV12-4,-,TRBJ1-4
CASSPHAEGTEAFF,TGTGCCAGCAGCCCGCACGCGGAGGGCACTGAAGCTTTCTTT,many,TRBV7-3,-,TRBJ1-1
CASSHGTKAYGYTF,TGTGCCAGCAGCCACGGGACAAAAGCCTATGGCTACACCTTC,many,TRBV7-2,-,TRBJ1-2
CASSLGRGEAYGYTF,TGTGCCAGCAGTTTAGGGCGGGGTGAAGCATATGGCTACACCTTC,many,TRBV12-3/TRBV12-4,-,TRBJ1-2
CASSQGSPGRWEKLFF,TGTGCCAGCAGCCAAGGGTCCCCAGGGAGGTGGGAAAAACTGTTTTTT,-,TRBV14,-,TRBJ1-4
CASSVRQGSNTEAFF,TGCGCCAGCAGCGTCCGACAGGGATCGAACACTGAAGCTTTCTTT,-,TRBV5-1,TRBD1,TRBJ1-1
CASSGQGYTGELFF,TGTGCCAGCAGCGGACAGGGGTACACCGGGGAGCTGTTTTTT,few,TRBV6-5,TRBD1,TRBJ2-2
CASSRPQGVFSYNSPLHF,TGTGCCAGTAGTAGGCCACAGGGGGTGTTCTCCTATAATTCACCCCTCCACTTT,-,TRBV19,TRBD1,TRBJ1-6
CASSRLPGTGNQPQHF,TGTGCCAGTAGCAGACTGCCGGGGACGGGCAATCAGCCCCAGCATTTT,-,TRBV19,-,TRBJ1-5
CASSQVQGALGNTIYF,TGCGCCAGCAGCCAGGTTCAGGGGGCGCTCGGAAACACCATATATTTT,few,TRBV4-3,TRBD1,TRBJ1-3
CASSPLGFTQTQYF,TGTGCCAGCAGCCCCTTGGGCTTCACGCAGACCCAGTACTTC,many,TRBV6-5,-,TRBJ2-5
CASSQDLAGGGTGELFF,TGCGCCAGCAGCCAAGATTTGGCTGGAGGGGGAACCGGGGAGCTGTTTTTT,-,TRBV4-3,-,TRBJ2-2
CASSHGQGRGNTEAFF,TGTGCCAGCAGCCACGGACAGGGCCGAGGGAACACTGAAGCTTTCTTT,-,TRBV11-1,TRBD1,TRBJ1-1
CSARDPVSYNSPLHF,TGCAGTGCTAGGGACCCTGTCTCCTATAATTCACCCCTCCACTTT,few,TRBV20-1,-,TRBJ1-6
CASSPSPLRRGSGTEAFF,TGCGCCAGCAGCCCTTCCCCGCTGAGAAGGGGTAGCGGCACTGAAGCTTTCTTT,few,TRBV4-3,-,TRBJ1-1
CASGVGLASTPGETQYF,TGTGCTAGTGGTGTAGGATTAGCGAGTACCCCGGGAGAGACCCAGTACTTC,-,TRBV12-5,-,TRBJ2-5
CASSYTQGYGYTF,TGTGCCAGCAGCTACACACAGGGCTATGGCTACACCTTC,few,TRBV3-1,-,TRBJ1-2
CASSPPTGEETQYF,TGTGCCAGCAGTCCACCGACAGGGGAAGAGACCCAGTACTTC,-,TRBV19,TRBD1,TRBJ2-5
CASSSTGFTGYNSPLHF,TGTGCCAGCAGCTCCACGGGATTTACAGGGTATAATTCACCCCTCCACTTT,few,TRBV7-9,-,TRBJ1-6